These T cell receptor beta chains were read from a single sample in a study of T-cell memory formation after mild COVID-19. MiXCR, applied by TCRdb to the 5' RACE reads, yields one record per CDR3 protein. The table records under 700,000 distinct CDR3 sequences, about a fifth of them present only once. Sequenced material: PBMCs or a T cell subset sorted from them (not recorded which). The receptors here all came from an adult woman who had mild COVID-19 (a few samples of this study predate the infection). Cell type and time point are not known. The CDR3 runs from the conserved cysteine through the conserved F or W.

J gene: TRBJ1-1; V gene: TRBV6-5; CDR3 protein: CASSYYYMEGTEAFF
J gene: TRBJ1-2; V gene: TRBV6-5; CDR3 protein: CASSPSLGGAYYGYTF
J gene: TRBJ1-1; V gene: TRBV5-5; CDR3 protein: CASSPDSDTEAFF
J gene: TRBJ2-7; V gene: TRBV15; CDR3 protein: CATSSGQRLGYEQYF
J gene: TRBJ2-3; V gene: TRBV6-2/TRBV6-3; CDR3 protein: CASADGGAGTDTQYF
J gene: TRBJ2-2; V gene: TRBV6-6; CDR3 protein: CASSSSNPNTGELFF
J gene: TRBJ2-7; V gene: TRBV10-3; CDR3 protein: CAISGALSSGEQYF
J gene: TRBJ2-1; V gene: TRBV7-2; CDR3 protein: CASSWEGTGGYNEQFF
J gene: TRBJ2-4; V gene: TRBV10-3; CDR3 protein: CAIRTKKPGQEGKNIQYF
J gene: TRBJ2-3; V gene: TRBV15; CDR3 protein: CATSRATTGPDTQYF
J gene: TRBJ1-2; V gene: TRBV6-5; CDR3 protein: CASRPALGPSSLYGYTF
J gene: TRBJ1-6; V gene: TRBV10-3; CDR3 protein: CAISRNPSDSPLHF
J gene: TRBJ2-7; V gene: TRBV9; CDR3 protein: CASSSSGLPYEQYF
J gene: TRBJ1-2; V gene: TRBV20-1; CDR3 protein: CSAYDRGTYGYTF
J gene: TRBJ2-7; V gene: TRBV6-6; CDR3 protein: CASSPRDGEKQYF
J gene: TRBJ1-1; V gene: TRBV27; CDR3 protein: CASSPQGSATEAFF
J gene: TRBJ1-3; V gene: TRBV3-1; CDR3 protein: CASSPYGGSSGNTIYF
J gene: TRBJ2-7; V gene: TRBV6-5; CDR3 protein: CASSSDYRGSIYEQYF
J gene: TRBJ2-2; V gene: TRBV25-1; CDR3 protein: CASSEGLAGGSLTGELFF
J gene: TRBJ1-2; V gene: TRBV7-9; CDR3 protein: CASSLDDLLEGTYGYTF
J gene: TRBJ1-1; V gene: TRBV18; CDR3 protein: CASSPPGIAGQRNTEAFF
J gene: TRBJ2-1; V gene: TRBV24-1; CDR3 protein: CATSGGGLAGDSYNEQFF
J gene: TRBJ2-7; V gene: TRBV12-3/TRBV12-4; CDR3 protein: CASQLAGWSEQYF
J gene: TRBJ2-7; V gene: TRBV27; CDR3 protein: CASSLDGTGASYEQYF
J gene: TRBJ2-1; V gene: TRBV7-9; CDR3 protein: CASSSALAWQFF
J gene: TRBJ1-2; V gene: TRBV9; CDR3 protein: CASSVGWAGTYGYTF
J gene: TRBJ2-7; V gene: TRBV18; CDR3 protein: CASSHSGANYEQYF
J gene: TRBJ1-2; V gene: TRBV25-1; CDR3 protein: CASSPGQFYGYTF
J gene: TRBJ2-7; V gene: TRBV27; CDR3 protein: CASSGRAPPHEQYF
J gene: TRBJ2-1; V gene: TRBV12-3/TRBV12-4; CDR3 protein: CASSLRDYNEQFF
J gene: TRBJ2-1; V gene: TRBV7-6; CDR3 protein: CASSLIASGDYNEQFF
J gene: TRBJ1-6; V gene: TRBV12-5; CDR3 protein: CASGSEGYNSPLHF